This entry concerns a single TCR beta chain. Its target is unknown. With random hexamers, reverse transcription was performed on about 0.5 to 1 ug of RNA. immunoSEQ multiplex PCR amplified TCR beta CDR3 across 54 Vbeta, 13 Jbeta. TCRdb passed the immunoSEQ multiplex PCR reads through MiXCR, listing each CDR3 protein once. This table has approximately 200,000 distinct CDR3 sequences, around 90% appearing once. CDR3 size: 19 residues. From germline, CDR1 is LGHDT and CDR2 YNNKEL (reference sequence). V was shortened by 3 bases and J by 1 base, with 22 bases between the two germline ends. The study sequenced TCR beta in blood CD8+ and CD4+ T cells. The sample originates from a study of CD8 T cells in Susac syndrome. Whole-study results and caveats: The relatively small number of individuals in the TCR sequencing and HLA analysis was acknowledged by the study.

This clonotype was sampled from a human donor with multiple sclerosis. Material for sequencing was CD8+ T cells from PBMCs. This chain joins TRBV3-1 and TRBJ2-1; a weak D match, TRBD2 (6 bases). This CDR3 is CASSHLTSGDLGSYNEQFF. In DNA form, the CDR3 reads TGTGCCAGCAGCCACCTCACCTCGGGGGACCTAGGATCCTACAATGAGCAGTTCTTC.